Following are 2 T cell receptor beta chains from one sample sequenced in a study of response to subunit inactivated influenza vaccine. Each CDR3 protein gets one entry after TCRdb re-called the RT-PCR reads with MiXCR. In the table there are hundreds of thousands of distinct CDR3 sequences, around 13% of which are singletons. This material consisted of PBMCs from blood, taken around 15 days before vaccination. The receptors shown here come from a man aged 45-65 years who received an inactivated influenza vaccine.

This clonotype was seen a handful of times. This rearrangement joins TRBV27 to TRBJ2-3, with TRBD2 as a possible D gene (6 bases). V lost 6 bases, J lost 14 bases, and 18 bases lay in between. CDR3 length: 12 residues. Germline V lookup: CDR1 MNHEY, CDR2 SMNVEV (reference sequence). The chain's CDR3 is CASSAPGLHPYF. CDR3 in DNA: TGTGCCAGCAGCGCCCCGGGACTTCACCCGTATTTT.

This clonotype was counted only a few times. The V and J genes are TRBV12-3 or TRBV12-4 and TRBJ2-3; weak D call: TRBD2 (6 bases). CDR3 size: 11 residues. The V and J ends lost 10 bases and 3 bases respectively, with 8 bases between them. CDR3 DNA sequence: TGTGCCACCGGGAGTACAGATACGCAGTATTTT. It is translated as CATGSTDTQYF.